The sample holds many counts of the clone carrying this T cell receptor beta chain. This CDR3 has 15 residues. Germline CDR1 reads ENHRY; CDR2 reads SYGVKD. The V and J ends lost 4 bases and 4 bases, in that order; junction bases with no gene match: 5. These data come from a study of T-cell reconstitution after alpha-beta-depleted transplantation in children. Preparing the TCRbeta library involved the use of unique molecular identifiers. TCRdb used MiXCR to reprocess the PCR reads, holding one entry per CDR3 protein. The sample lists more than 250,000 distinct CDR3 sequences; around 9.6% were seen once.

The chain has TRBV10-3 and TRBJ2-2; 8 bases line up with TRBD1. The origin of this receptor is a human donor who donated a stem cell graft to a child with SCID. The sequenced sample was PBMCs from the stem cell graft donor, obtained from the stem cell graft. The CDR3 DNA reads as TGTGCCATCAGTGCAATGCAGGGGGCCACCGGGGAGCTGTTTTTT. Encoded protein: CAISAMQGATGELFF.